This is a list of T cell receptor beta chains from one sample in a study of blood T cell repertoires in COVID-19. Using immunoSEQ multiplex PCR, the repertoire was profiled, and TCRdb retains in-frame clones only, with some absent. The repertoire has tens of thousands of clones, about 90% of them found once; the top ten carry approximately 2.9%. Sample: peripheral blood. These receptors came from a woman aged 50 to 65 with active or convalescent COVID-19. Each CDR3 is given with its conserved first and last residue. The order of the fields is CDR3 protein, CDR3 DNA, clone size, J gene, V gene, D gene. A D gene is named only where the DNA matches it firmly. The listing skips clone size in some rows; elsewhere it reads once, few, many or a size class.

CDR3 protein: CASSQEQKEQFF
CDR3 DNA: TGTGCCAGCAGCCAAGAACAAAAGGAGCAGTTCTTC
clone size: -
J gene: TRBJ2-1
V gene: TRBV3-1/TRBV3-2
D gene: -

CDR3 protein: CASNLGGVRSAFF
CDR3 DNA: TGTGCCAGCAATCTGGGAGGGGTAAGATCGGCTTTCTTT
clone size: -
J gene: TRBJ1-1
V gene: TRBV7-9
D gene: -

CDR3 protein: CASSLRLRGAGVGELFF
CDR3 DNA: TGTGCCAGCAGCTTGCGGCTTCGGGGGGCGGGAGTCGGGGAGCTGTTTTTT
clone size: -
J gene: TRBJ2-2
V gene: TRBV7-2
D gene: -

CDR3 protein: CASSYSILRMNTEAFF
CDR3 DNA: TGTGCCAGCAGTTACTCGATTTTGCGGATGAACACTGAAGCTTTCTTT
clone size: -
J gene: TRBJ1-1
V gene: TRBV6-2/TRBV6-3
D gene: -

CDR3 protein: CASSPGHGSYNEQFF
CDR3 DNA: TGTGCCAGCAGCCCTGGACACGGCTCCTACAATGAGCAGTTCTTC
clone size: -
J gene: TRBJ2-1
V gene: TRBV7-7
D gene: -

CDR3 protein: CASTRDGQGNTEAFF
CDR3 DNA: TGTGCCAGCACGAGAGACGGACAGGGTAACACTGAAGCTTTCTTT
clone size: once
J gene: TRBJ1-1
V gene: TRBV9
D gene: TRBD1

CDR3 protein: CASSGTNRAYGYTF
CDR3 DNA: TGTGCCAGCAGCGGAACTAACAGGGCCTATGGCTACACCTTC
clone size: few
J gene: TRBJ1-2
V gene: TRBV5-4
D gene: -

CDR3 protein: CAWSIRGRPLNTEAFF
CDR3 DNA: TGTGCCTGGAGTATAAGGGGAAGACCTCTGAACACTGAAGCTTTCTTT
clone size: once
J gene: TRBJ1-1
V gene: TRBV30
D gene: -

CDR3 protein: CASSVAWAGNTEAFF
CDR3 DNA: TGTGCCAGCAGCGTAGCTTGGGCAGGGAACACTGAAGCTTTCTTT
clone size: -
J gene: TRBJ1-1
V gene: TRBV9
D gene: -

CDR3 protein: CASSYSSSTYGYTF
CDR3 DNA: TGTGCCAGCAGTTACTCGAGTTCTACCTATGGCTACACCTTC
clone size: -
J gene: TRBJ1-2
V gene: TRBV6-5
D gene: -

CDR3 protein: CASSQEADNGYTF
CDR3 DNA: TGCGCCAGCAGCCAAGAGGCGGATAATGGCTACACCTTC
clone size: -
J gene: TRBJ1-2
V gene: TRBV4-3
D gene: -

CDR3 protein: CASSLGWDKANTEAFF
CDR3 DNA: TGTGCCAGCAGCTTGGGCTGGGACAAGGCGAACACTGAAGCTTTCTTT
clone size: -
J gene: TRBJ1-1
V gene: TRBV5-4
D gene: -

CDR3 protein: CASSSWGPAGGSETQYF
CDR3 DNA: TGTGCCAGCAGCTCCTGGGGGCCAGCGGGGGGGTCGGAGACCCAGTACTTC
clone size: -
J gene: TRBJ2-5
V gene: TRBV4-2
D gene: TRBD2

CDR3 protein: CASSLGQIPTDTQYF
CDR3 DNA: TGTGCCAGCAGCCTAGGACAGATTCCCACAGATACGCAGTATTTT
clone size: -
J gene: TRBJ2-3
V gene: TRBV6-5
D gene: -

CDR3 protein: CASSSSIGGKTYEQYF
CDR3 DNA: TGTGCCAGCAGCTCTAGCATAGGGGGCAAAACCTACGAGCAGTACTTC
clone size: -
J gene: TRBJ2-7
V gene: TRBV7-9
D gene: TRBD1

CDR3 protein: CASSSGTSGGALQYF
CDR3 DNA: TGTGCCAGTAGTTCCGGGACTAGCGGGGGGGCACTGCAGTACTTC
clone size: -
J gene: TRBJ2-7
V gene: TRBV19
D gene: TRBD2

CDR3 protein: CASSPGQRITDTQYF
CDR3 DNA: TGTGCCAGCAGCCCCGGACAGCGAATCACAGATACGCAGTATTTT
clone size: -
J gene: TRBJ2-3
V gene: TRBV7-8
D gene: -